This entry features one T cell receptor (beta chain) sequence. This clone's antigen is unknown. One end of the junction fails to match germline, which may point to a read error. The data derive from a study of blood T cell repertoires in COVID-19 (dated by TCRdb to the early 2020s). As for the study more broadly: Samples covering the acute and convalescent phases of COVID-19 were provided by collaborators in the United States, Italy and Spain. Sample metadata almost always included a de-identified subject ID, COVID-19 status, age in years and sex. The dataset comprised deeply sampled blood TCRbeta repertoires from subjects exposed to, actively infected with, or recovered from COVID-19. The samples were drawn from two sources: the first 160 participants of the ongoing ImmuneRACE study, and some 1,300 subjects contributed by 6 global collaborators. The prospective study material was composed of cDNA or gDNA derived from T cells, B-cell-depleted T cells, or PBMCs. Where HLA class I and class II types were available, the types were taken from metadata supplied by the sample provider, not from assay-based typing. The repertoires were made available in a free public database intended to serve as a resource for research on the immune response to SARS-CoV-2. The investigation overall reported the following: The quantity of clinical and demographic metadata differed by source and by participant and was supplied without curation.

Each collaborating institution followed its own protocols to collect whole blood in K2EDTA tubes. For TCRbeta analysis, collaborators shipped samples in one of three forms: frozen whole blood, isolated PBMCs, or DNA extracted from either of those sample types. The germline V gene (reference sequence) sets CDR1 to SEHNR and CDR2 to FQNEAQ. The CDR3, cysteine through phenylalanine, is 13 amino acids long. The read is trimmed to its CDR3 DNA, 39 bases read in frame from base 1. TCRbeta CDR3 regions were amplified from genomic DNA using the immunoSEQ Assay, a bias-controlled multiplex PCR. Per the authors' processing: The number of nucleated cells in each sample was estimated from the amplification of reference gene primers within the assay. To quantify the absolute abundance of each unique TCRbeta CDR3 rearrangement, sequence reads were collapsed and filtered. For each sample, productive Simpson clonality was calculated as the square root of Simpson's diversity index across productive rearrangements. TCRdb obtained this table from immuneACCESS and retained in-frame rearrangements with V and J assigned. These tables miss some clones; where compared with another copy, unresolved V genes account for less than half of the shortfall, and the remainder is unexplained. That table furnishes V, J and clone size, whereas the DNA furnished D and trimming. Present in this sample are over 200,000 clones, 87% of which were seen just once. The top ten clonotypes cover roughly 2% of the sample.

Sequenced input: peripheral blood. The source is a middle-aged man with active or convalescent COVID-19. The V and J segments used are TRBV7-9 and TRBJ2-7; possibly the D gene is TRBD2, per 7 matching bases. The base sequence is TGTGCCAGCACCTTACAAAGGGGGGGCGAGCAGTACTTC. This encodes CASTLQRGGEQYF. The variable domain in full, with residues beyond the CDR3 obtained from the reference TRBV7-9 and TRBJ2-7 genes, is DTGVSQNPRHKITKRGQNVTFRCDPISEHNRLYWYRQTLGQGPEFLTYFQNEAQLEKSRLLSDRFSAERPKGSFSTLEIQRTEQGDSAMYLCASTLQRGGEQYFGPGTRLTVT.